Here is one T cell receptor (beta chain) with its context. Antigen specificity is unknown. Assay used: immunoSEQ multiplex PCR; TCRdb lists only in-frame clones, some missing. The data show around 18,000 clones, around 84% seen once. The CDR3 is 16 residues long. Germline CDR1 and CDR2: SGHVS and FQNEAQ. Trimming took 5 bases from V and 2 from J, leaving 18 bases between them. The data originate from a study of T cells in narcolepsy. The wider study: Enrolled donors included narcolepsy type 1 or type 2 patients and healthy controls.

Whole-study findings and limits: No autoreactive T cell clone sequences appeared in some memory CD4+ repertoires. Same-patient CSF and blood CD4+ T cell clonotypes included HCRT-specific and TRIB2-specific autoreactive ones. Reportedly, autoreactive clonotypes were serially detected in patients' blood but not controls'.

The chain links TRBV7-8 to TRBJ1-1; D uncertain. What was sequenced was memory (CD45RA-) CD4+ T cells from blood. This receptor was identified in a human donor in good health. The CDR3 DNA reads TGTGCCAGCAGCCCTTATGGCCTCAGCCTAAACACTGAAGCTTTCTTT. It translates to CASSPYGLSLNTEAFF.